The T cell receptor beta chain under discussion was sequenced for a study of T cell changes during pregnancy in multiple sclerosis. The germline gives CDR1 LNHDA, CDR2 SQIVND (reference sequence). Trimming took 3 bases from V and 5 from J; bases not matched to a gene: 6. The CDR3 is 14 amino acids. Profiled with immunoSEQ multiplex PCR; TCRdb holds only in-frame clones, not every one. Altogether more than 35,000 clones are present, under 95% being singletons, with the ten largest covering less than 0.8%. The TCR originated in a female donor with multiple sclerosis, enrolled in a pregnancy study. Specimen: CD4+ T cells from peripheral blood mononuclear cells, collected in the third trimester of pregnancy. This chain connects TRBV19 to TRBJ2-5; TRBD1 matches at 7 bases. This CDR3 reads CASSMTGLYETQYF. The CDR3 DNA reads TGTGCCAGTAGTATGACAGGGCTTTACGAGACCCAGTACTTC.